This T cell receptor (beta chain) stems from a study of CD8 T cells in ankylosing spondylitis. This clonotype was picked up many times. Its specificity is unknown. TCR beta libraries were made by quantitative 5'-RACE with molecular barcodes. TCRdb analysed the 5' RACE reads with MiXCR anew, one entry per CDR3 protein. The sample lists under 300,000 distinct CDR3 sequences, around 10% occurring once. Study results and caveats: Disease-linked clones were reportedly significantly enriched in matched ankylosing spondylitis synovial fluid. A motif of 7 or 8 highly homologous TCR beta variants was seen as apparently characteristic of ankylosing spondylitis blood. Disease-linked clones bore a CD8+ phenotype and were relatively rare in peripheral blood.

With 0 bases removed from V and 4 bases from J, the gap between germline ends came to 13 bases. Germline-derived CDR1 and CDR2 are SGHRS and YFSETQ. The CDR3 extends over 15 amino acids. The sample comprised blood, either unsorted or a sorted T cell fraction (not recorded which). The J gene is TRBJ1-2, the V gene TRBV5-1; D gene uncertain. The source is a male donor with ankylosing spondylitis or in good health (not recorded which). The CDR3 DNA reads TGCGCCAGCAGCTTGGCAGGTCAGAACGGCTATGGCTACACCTTC. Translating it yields CASSLAGQNGYGYTF.